This T cell receptor (beta chain) was documented in a study of blood T cell repertoires in COVID-19 (dated by TCRdb to 2019 to 2021). Regarding the research as a whole: Samples from collaborators originated in the United States, Italy and Spain and spanned both the acute and convalescent phases of COVID-19. Samples were obtained from the ongoing ImmuneRACE study (first 160 participants) and from some 1,300 subjects provided by 6 global collaborators. Where available, HLA class I and class II types were taken from metadata supplied by the sample provider and were not determined by assay-based typing. Sample metadata almost always included a de-identified subject ID, COVID-19 status, age in years and sex. Deeply sampled blood TCRbeta repertoires from subjects exposed to, actively infected with, or recovered from COVID-19 were included in the dataset. The prospective study material was composed of cDNA or gDNA derived from T cells, B-cell-depleted T cells, or PBMCs. The repertoires were released in a freely available public database intended as a resource for research on the immune response to SARS-CoV-2. General findings and caveats noted by the study authors: The amount of clinical and demographic metadata varied by source and participant and was provided uncurated.

Sequences MNHNS (CDR1) and SASEGT (CDR2) are obtained from the germline V gene. From the cysteine through the phenylalanine, the CDR3 covers 16 amino acids. Only the CDR3 DNA is retained, 48 bases long and in frame from the first base. Trimming leaves V shorter by 1 base and J shorter by 0 bases, with the junction holding 3 bases beyond the gene matches. Participants in the prospective study were aged roughly 18 to 95 years, lived in about two dozen United States geographic areas, and enrolled through a virtual design. In the prospective study, participants were assigned to cohorts based on the clinical history participants reported in a screening survey and a study questionnaire. In the prospective study, mobile phlebotomists collected whole blood, serum and a nasopharyngeal or oropharyngeal swab from each participant. Prospective study participants could optionally give additional blood draws and questionnaires over an approximately 2-month period. Before DNA extraction, prospective study blood samples were shipped either frozen or at room temperature.

TCRbeta CDR3 regions were amplified from genomic DNA by means of the immunoSEQ Assay, a bias-controlled multiplex PCR. As for how the authors treated the data: The number of nucleated cells in each sample was estimated by amplification of reference gene primers within the assay. Sequence reads were collapsed and filtered to measure the absolute abundance of every unique TCRbeta CDR3 rearrangement. Productive Simpson clonality was computed per sample as the square root of Simpson's diversity index over productive rearrangements. Not all clones reach the TCRdb copy of this immuneACCESS table, which keeps in-frame sequences only. Checked studies attribute under half of the gap to unresolved V genes and leave the rest unexplained. V and J calls and clone size come straight from that table; D and trimming were deduced from the DNA. Within this sample are approximately 150,000 clones, with around four fifths of them counted one time only. In total, the top ten clones hold nearly 3.5% of the sample.

Concerning this clone: No antigen is known for it. Per-nucleotide qualities are absent, and no much larger clonotype sits a single base away.

The sample was PBMCs or T cells enriched from blood (not recorded which). This sequence originates from a woman in her fifties or sixties with acute COVID-19. The V and J genes are TRBV6-1 and TRBJ1-5; 7 bases in between match TRBD1. CDR3 reads: CASSEEGQISNQPQHF. The bases are TGTGCCAGCAGTGAAGAGGGACAGATTAGCAATCAGCCCCAGCATTTT.